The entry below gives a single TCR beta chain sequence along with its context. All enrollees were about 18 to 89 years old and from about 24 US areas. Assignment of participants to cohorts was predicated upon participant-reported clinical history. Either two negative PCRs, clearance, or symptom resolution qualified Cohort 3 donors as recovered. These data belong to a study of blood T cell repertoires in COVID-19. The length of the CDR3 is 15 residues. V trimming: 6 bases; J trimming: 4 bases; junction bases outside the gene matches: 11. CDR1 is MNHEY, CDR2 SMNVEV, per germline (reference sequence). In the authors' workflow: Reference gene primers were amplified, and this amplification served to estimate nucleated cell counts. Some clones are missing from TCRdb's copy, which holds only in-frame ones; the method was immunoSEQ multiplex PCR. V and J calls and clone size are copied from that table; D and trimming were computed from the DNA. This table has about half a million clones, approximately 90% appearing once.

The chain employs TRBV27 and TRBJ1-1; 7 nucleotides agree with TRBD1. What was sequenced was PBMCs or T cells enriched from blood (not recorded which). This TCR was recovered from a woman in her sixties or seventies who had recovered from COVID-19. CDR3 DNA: TGTGCCAGCAGCCGGCAACAGGGGTTGGGCACTGAAGCTTTCTTT. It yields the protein CASSRQQGLGTEAFF.